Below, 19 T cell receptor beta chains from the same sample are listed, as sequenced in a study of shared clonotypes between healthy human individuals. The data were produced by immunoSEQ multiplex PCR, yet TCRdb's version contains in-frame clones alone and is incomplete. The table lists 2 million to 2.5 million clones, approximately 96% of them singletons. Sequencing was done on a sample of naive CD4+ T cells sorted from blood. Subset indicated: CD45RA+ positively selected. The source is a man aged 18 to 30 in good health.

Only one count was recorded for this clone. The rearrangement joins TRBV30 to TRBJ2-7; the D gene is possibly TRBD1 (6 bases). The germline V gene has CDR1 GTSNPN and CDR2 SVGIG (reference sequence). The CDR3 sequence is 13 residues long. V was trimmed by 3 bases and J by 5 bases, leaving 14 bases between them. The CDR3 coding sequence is TGTGCCTGGAGGAAGAGGGGGTTTAACGAGCAGTACTTC. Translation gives CAWRKRGFNEQYF.

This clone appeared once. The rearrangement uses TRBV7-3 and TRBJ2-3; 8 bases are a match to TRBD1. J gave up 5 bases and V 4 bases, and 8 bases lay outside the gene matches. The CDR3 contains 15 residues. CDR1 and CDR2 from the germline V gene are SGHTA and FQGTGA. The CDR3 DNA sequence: TGTGCCAGCAGCTCTGCGGGACAGGCCGGAGATACGCAGTATTTT. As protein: CASSSAGQAGDTQYF.

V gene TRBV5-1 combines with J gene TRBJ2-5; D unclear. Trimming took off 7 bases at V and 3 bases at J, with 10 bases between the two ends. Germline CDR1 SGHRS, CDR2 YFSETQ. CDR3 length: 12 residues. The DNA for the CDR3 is TGCGCCAGCGGGCGCATCGAAGAGACCCAGTACTTC. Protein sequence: CASGRIEETQYF.

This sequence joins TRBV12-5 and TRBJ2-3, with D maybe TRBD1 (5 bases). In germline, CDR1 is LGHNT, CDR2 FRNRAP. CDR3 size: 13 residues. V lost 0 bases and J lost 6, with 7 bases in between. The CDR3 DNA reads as TGTGCTAGTGGTTTGGTAGGGGTCGATACGCAGTATTTT. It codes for CASGLVGVDTQYF.

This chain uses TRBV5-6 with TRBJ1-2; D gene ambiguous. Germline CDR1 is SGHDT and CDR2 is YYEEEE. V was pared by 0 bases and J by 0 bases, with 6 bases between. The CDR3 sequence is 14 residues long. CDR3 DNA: TGTGCCAGCAGCTTGGGGGGAGCTAACTATGGCTACACCTTC. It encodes CASSLGGANYGYTF.

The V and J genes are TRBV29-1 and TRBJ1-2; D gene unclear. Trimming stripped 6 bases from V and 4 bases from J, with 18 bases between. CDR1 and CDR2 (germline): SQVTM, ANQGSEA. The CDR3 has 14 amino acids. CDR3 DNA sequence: TGCAGCGTCGAGAGGCATTCGATGGGCTATGGCTACACCTTC. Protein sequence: CSVERHSMGYGYTF.

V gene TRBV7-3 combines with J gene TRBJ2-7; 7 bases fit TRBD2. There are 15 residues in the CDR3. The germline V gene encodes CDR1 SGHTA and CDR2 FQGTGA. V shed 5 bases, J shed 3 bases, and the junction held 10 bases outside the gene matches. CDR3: CASSLQGGGGYEQYF. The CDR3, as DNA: TGTGCCAGCAGCCTCCAAGGCGGGGGAGGCTACGAGCAGTACTTC.

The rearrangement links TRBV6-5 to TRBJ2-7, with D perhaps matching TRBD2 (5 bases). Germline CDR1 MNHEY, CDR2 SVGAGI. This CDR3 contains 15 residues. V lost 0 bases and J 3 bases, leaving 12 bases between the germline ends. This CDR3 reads CASSYSVGLLYEQYF. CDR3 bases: TGTGCCAGCAGTTACTCCGTTGGACTTCTCTACGAGCAGTACTTC.

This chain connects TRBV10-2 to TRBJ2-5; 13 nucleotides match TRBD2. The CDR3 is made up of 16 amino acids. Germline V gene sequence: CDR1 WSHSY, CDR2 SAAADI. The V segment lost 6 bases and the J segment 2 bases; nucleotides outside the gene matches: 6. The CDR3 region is CASRGLAGLGQETQYF. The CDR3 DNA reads TGCGCCAGCAGGGGACTAGCGGGACTCGGGCAAGAGACCCAGTACTTC.

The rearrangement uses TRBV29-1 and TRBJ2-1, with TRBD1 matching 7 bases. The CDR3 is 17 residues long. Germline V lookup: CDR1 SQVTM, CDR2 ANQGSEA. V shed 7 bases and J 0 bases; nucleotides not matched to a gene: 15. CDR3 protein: CSAISWRQGTSYNEQFF. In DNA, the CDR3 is TGCAGCGCTATAAGCTGGAGACAGGGAACCTCCTACAATGAGCAGTTCTTC.

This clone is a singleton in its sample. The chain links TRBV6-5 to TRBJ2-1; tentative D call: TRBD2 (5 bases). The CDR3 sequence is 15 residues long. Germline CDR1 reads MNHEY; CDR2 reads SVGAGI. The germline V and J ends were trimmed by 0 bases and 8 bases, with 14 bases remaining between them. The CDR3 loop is CASSYSINEGHEQFF. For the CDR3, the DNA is TGTGCCAGCAGTTACTCGATTAACGAGGGCCATGAGCAGTTCTTC.

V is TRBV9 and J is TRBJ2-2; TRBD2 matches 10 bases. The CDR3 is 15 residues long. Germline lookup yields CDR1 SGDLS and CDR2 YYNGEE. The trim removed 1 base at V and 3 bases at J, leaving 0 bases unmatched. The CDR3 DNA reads TGTGCCAGCAGCGTACTAGCGGGGGACACCGGGGAGCTGTTTTTT. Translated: CASSVLAGDTGELFF.

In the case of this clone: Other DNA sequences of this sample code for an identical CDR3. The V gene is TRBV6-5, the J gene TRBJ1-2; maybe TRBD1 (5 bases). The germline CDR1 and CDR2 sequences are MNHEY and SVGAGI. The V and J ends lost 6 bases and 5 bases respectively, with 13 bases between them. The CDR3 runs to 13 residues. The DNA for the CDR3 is TGTGCCAGCAGCCGGGGACCGAATTATGGCTACACCTTC. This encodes CASSRGPNYGYTF.

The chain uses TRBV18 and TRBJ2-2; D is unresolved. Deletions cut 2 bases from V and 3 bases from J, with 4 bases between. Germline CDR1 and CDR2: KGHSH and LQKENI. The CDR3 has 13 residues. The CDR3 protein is CASSPADTGELFF. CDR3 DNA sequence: TGTGCCAGCTCACCAGCAGACACCGGGGAGCTGTTTTTT.

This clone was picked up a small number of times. CDR3 bases: TGTGTCAACAGCCTTATACAAGGGGCGTTCGGCTATGGCTACACCTTC. It translates to CVNSLIQGAFGYGYTF. The V gene is TRBV7-9, the J gene TRBJ1-2, with a tentative D call TRBD1 (5 bases). The CDR3 spans 16 residues. The germline gives CDR1 SEHNR, CDR2 FQNEAQ (reference sequence).

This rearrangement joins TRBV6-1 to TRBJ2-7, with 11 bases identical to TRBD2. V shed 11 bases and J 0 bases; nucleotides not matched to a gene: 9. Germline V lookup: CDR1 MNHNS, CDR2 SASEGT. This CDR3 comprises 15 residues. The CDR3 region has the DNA TGTGCCGTTCAAACTAGCGGGGGCCCCTCCTACGAGCAGTACTTC. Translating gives CAVQTSGGPSYEQYF.

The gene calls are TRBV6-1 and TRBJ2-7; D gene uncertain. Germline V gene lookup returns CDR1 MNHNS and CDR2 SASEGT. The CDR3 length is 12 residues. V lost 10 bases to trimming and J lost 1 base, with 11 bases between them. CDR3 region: CATAYSSYEQYF. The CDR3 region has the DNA TGTGCCACCGCGTACAGTTCCTACGAGCAGTACTTC.

DNA of the CDR3: TGTGCCAGCAGCTCAAGACAGGGGCGGGGCTCCTACGAGCAGTACTTC. Its translation is CASSSRQGRGSYEQYF. This chain links TRBV7-2 with TRBJ2-7; 8 positions agree with TRBD1. Looked up from germline, CDR1 is SGHTA and CDR2 is FQGNSA. This CDR3 region has 16 residues. V shed 4 bases and J 0 bases; nucleotides not matched to a gene: 8.

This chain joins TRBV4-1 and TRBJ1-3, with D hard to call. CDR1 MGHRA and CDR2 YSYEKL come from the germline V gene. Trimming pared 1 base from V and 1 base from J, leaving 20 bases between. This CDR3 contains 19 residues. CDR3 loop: CASSQALTQRRVSGNTIYF. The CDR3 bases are TGCGCCAGCAGCCAAGCCCTGACCCAAAGACGCGTTTCTGGAAACACCATATATTTT.